The 11 T cell receptor beta chains given below trace back to one sample, sequenced in a study of control samples from healthy donors and cancer patients. Sequencing was performed with immunoSEQ multiplex PCR; in TCRdb, only in-frame clones are kept and a portion is missing. The data show over 55,000 clones, around 93% seen once. Sequencing was carried out using PBMCs. Receptors were obtained from a man younger than 40 with colorectal cancer.

The chain couples TRBV11-2 to TRBJ2-3; TRBD2 matches 15 bases. The ends lost 5 bases at V and 2 bases at J; junction bases unmatched: 8. The CDR3 runs 18 residues. CDR1 is SGHAT and CDR2 is FQNNGV in the germline V gene. The CDR3 here is CASSRGGLAGGTTDTQYF. The CDR3 coding sequence is TGTGCCAGCAGCAGAGGGGGACTAGCGGGGGGCACCACAGATACGCAGTATTTT.

The chain employs TRBV6-5 and TRBJ2-5, with D possibly called TRBD1 or TRBD2 (5 bases each). Germline values: CDR1 MNHEY, CDR2 SVGAGI. The CDR3 sequence is 11 residues long. Between the trimmed V and J ends, which lost 8 bases and 4 bases, there was a span of 8 bases. The CDR3 region has the DNA TGTGCCAGCGGGGACCTAGAGACCCAGTACTTC. This codes for CASGDLETQYF.

The genes are TRBV18 and TRBJ1-1; no reliable D call. The CDR3 has 13 amino acids. V shed 6 bases and J shed 3 bases, with 11 bases lying between them. Germline V CDR1 and CDR2: KGHSH, LQKENI. The CDR3 nucleotides read TGTGCCAGCTCTCCCTCCCCCGACACTGAAGCTTTCTTT. Its protein product is CASSPSPDTEAFF. The full variable domain, in which reference TRBV18 and TRBJ1-1 provide the parts outside the CDR3, is NAGVMQNPRHLVRRRGQEARLRCSPMKGHSHVYWYRQLPEEGLKFMVYLQKENIIDESGMPKERFSAEFPKEGPSILRIQQVVRGDSAAYFCASSPSPDTEAFFGQGTRLTVV.

The chain uses TRBV13 and TRBJ2-5, with 8 bases identical to TRBD1. This CDR3 spans 15 amino acids. V lost 4 bases to trimming and J lost 1 base; unmatched junction nucleotides: 5. The germline V gene has CDR1 PRHDT and CDR2 FYEKMQ (reference sequence). The CDR3 region has the DNA TGTGCCAGCAGCTCAACCGGACAGGGCCAAGAGACCCAGTACTTC. It is translated as CASSSTGQGQETQYF.

With respect to this clone: One end of the junction is discordant with germline, which a read error may explain. The same CDR3 arises from other DNA sequences in this sample as well. This chain uses TRBV24-1 with TRBJ2-7; no firm D call. Germline CDR1 and CDR2: KGHDR and SFDVKD. The CDR3 sequence is 11 residues long. Here the CDR3 reads CATSDFHEQYF. In nucleotides, the CDR3 is TGTGCCACCAGTGATTTCCACGAGCAGTATTTC.

The V call is TRBV4-3, the J call TRBJ1-1; D possibly corresponds to TRBD1 (6 bases). This CDR3 is 16 amino acids long. CDR1 is LGHNA, CDR2 YSLEER, per germline. With 1 base removed from V and 3 bases from J, the gap between germline ends came to 15 bases. In DNA form, the CDR3 reads TGCGCCAGCAGCCAAGTTTTCGGGGGGCCCGACACTGAAGCTTTCTTT. The encoded protein is CASSQVFGGPDTEAFF.

The chain couples TRBV11-2 to TRBJ2-1; 9 bases are a match to TRBD1. V dropped 1 base and J dropped 15; count of bases not matched to a gene: 7. This CDR3 is 13 amino acids long. Germline V gene sequence: CDR1 SGHAT, CDR2 FQNNGV. CDR3 in amino acids: CASSLGPGQGRFF. The CDR3 DNA reads as TGTGCCAGCAGCTTAGGACCGGGACAGGGTAGGTTCTTC.

The rearrangement uses TRBV19 and TRBJ1-6; the match to TRBD1 covers 8 bases. Trimming removed 5 bases from V and 8 bases from J; junction bases left unmatched: 11. The CDR3 extends over 16 amino acids. The germline gives CDR1 LNHDA, CDR2 SQIVND (reference sequence). CDR3: CASSADRGGGDSPLHF. CDR3 coding DNA: TGTGCCAGTAGTGCCGACAGGGGAGGTGGTGATTCACCCCTCCACTTT.

The chain carries TRBV5-1 and TRBJ2-2, with D maybe TRBD1 (6 bases). V was cut by 0 bases and J by 2 bases, with 8 bases left in between. Germline CDR1 reads SGHRS; CDR2 reads YFSETQ. The CDR3 sequence is 15 residues long. DNA for the CDR3: TGCGCCAGCAGCTTGGGGGACACTAACACCGGGGAGCTGTTTTTT. Amino acids: CASSLGDTNTGELFF.

The rearrangement joins TRBV7-2 to TRBJ1-3, with D tentatively TRBD1 (6 bases). V was shortened by 0 bases and J by 1 base, with 7 bases between the two germline ends. CDR3 length: 15 residues. Germline CDR1 reads SGHTA; CDR2 reads FQGNSA. The CDR3 loop is CASSLATGSGNTIYF. The DNA of the CDR3 is TGTGCCAGCAGCTTAGCCACAGGGTCTGGAAACACCATATATTTT.

V gene TRBV19 combines with J gene TRBJ1-3, with D unclear. CDR1 LNHDA and CDR2 SQIVND come from the germline V gene (reference sequence). CDR3 length: 14 amino acids. The V and J ends lost 6 bases and 0 bases respectively, with 9 bases between them. This CDR3 is CASSGVSSGNTIYF. The CDR3 DNA sequence: TGTGCCAGTAGCGGGGTTAGCTCTGGAAACACCATATATTTT.